The 15 T cell receptor beta chains reported below all come from one sample, sequenced in a study of cytomegalovirus exposure and HLA in healthy donors. PCR used 60 Vbeta primers and 13 Jbeta primers. Clones were sequenced by immunoSEQ multiplex PCR, and TCRdb holds only the in-frame ones, with some missing. The sample holds around 300,000 clones, 85% to 90% seen once. Sequenced: PBMCs. The receptors come from a young woman in good health and CMV-seronegative.

The rearrangement links TRBV7-9 to TRBJ1-2; no definite D call. The CDR3 runs to 16 residues. Germline lookup yields CDR1 SEHNR and CDR2 FQNEAQ (reference sequence). With 7 bases removed from V and 2 bases from J, the gap between germline ends came to 20 bases. CDR3 amino acids: CASTLRDRTINYGYTF. In nucleotides, the CDR3 is TGTGCCAGCACCTTGAGGGATCGGACGATCAACTATGGCTACACCTTC.

The chain combines TRBV18 with TRBJ1-1; 7 bases match TRBD1. Germline V gives CDR1 KGHSH, CDR2 LQKENI. V trimming: 2 bases; J trimming: 0 bases; junction bases outside the gene matches: 6. CDR3 length: 16 residues. As DNA, the CDR3 is TGTGCCAGCTCACCAGCGGCAGGGGGTGTGAACACTGAAGCTTTCTTT. Its translation is CASSPAAGGVNTEAFF.

Note on this clone: The same CDR3 can be traced to other DNA sequences in this sample. J is TRBJ1-2 and V is TRBV6-5; maybe TRBD1 (6 bases). Trimming shortened V by 0 bases and J by 1 base, and 9 bases separated the two germline ends. CDR1 MNHEY and CDR2 SVGAGI come from the germline V gene. This CDR3 comprises 15 residues. CDR3 sequence (DNA): TGTGCCAGCAGTTACTCGAACAGGGTTAACTATGGCTACACCTTC. Translating it yields CASSYSNRVNYGYTF.

The chain recombines TRBV27 with TRBJ2-3, with D possibly matching TRBD1 (5 bases). V dropped 4 bases and J dropped 6 bases, with 17 bases sitting between them. Germline CDR1 is MNHEY and CDR2 is SMNVEV (reference sequence). CDR3 size: 15 residues. In DNA form, the CDR3 reads TGTGCCAGCAGTTCACGGTCTGAAGGGGCGGATACGCAGTATTTT. This sequence encodes CASSSRSEGADTQYF.

The gene calls are TRBV5-3 and TRBJ2-5, with D tentatively TRBD2 (6 bases). Matching the DNA end better, TRBJ2-7 makes the J call doubtful. TRBV5-3 counts as an open reading frame of uncertain function. The CDR3 is made up of 17 amino acids. This CDR3 is CARSGCPPGAGPHEQYF. As DNA, the CDR3 is TGTGCCAGAAGCGGTTGCCCCCCTGGGGCGGGGCCTCACGAGCAGTACTTC.

The genes are TRBV6-5 and TRBJ2-5; 8 bases align to TRBD2. This CDR3 has 14 amino acids. After removal of 5 bases from V and 6 bases from J, the junction contained 8 bases not matched to a gene. Germline V CDR1 and CDR2: MNHEY, SVGAGI. The DNA for the CDR3 is TGTGCCAGCAGTAGCGGGACTAGACCGAAGACCCAGTACTTC. Amino acid sequence: CASSSGTRPKTQYF.

The chain carries TRBV13 and TRBJ2-5; TRBD2 matches at 8 bases. The germline V gene encodes CDR1 PRHDT and CDR2 FYEKMQ (reference sequence). CDR3 length equals 16 residues. V shed 1 base and J 3 bases; nucleotides not matched to a gene: 7. CDR3 residues: CASSLVGGGLKETQYF. For the CDR3, the DNA is TGTGCCAGCAGCTTAGTTGGCGGGGGGTTGAAAGAGACCCAGTACTTC. Full variable domain (remainder filled in from reference TRBV13 and TRBJ2-5): AAGVIQSPRHLIKEKRETATLKCYPIPRHDTVYWYQQGPGQDPQFLISFYEKMQSDKGSIPDRFSAQQFSDYHSELNMSSLELGDSALYFCASSLVGGGLKETQYFGPGTRLLVL.

This chain uses TRBV4-1 with TRBJ2-1; D may be TRBD2 (6 bases). Deletions cut 1 base from V and 6 bases from J, with 16 bases between. Germline values: CDR1 MGHRA, CDR2 YSYEKL. This CDR3 is built from 16 residues. The CDR3 loop reads CASSQGMRGTFNEQFF. Written as DNA, the CDR3 is TGCGCCAGCAGCCAAGGAATGCGGGGTACGTTCAATGAGCAGTTCTTC.

The chain employs TRBV7-8 and TRBJ1-2; 9 positions agree with TRBD1. The CDR3 loop spans 15 amino acids. V lost 3 bases and J lost 4; bases outside the gene matches: 6. Germline CDR1 and CDR2: SGHVS and FQNEAQ. As DNA, the CDR3 is TGTGCCAGCAGCTTCCGGGACAGGGTGATCTATGGCTACACCTTC. This sequence encodes CASSFRDRVIYGYTF. Full variable domain (rest looked up from reference TRBV7-8 and TRBJ1-2): GAGVSQSPRYKVAKRGQDVALRCDPISGHVSLFWYQQALGQGPEFLTYFQNEAQLDKSGLPSDRFFAERPEGSVSTLKIQRTQQEDSAVYLCASSFRDRVIYGYTFGSGTRLTVV.

The chain has TRBV9 and TRBJ2-2; D is possibly TRBD2 (5 bases). Trimming removed 4 bases from V and 3 bases from J, with 7 bases in between. Germline loops: CDR1 SGDLS, CDR2 YYNGEE. The CDR3 covers 13 residues. CDR3 bases: TGTGCCAGCAGCCCGGACTACACCGGGGAGCTGTTTTTT. Its protein product is CASSPDYTGELFF.

Concerning this clone itself: Other DNA sequences in the sample encode the same CDR3. This rearrangement joins TRBV6-5 to TRBJ2-5; D perhaps matches TRBD1 (5 bases). The ends were cut back, 5 bases at V and 2 bases at J, with 15 bases in the middle. Germline V lookup: CDR1 MNHEY, CDR2 SVGAGI. The CDR3 totals 15 residues. The CDR3 coding sequence is TGTGCCAGCAGTCCCAGGGTTTCCAGGCAAGAGACCCAGTACTTC. It yields the protein CASSPRVSRQETQYF.

The rearrangement links TRBV11-3 to TRBJ1-5, with 9 bases aligning to TRBD1. The CDR3 has 16 amino acids. J was trimmed by 6 bases and V by 5 bases; bases with no gene match: 11. CDR1 SGHNT and CDR2 YENEEA come from the germline V gene. CDR3 DNA: TGTGCCAGCAGCGTACCCGGGACAGGGAAGGGTCAGCCCCAGCATTTT. The encoded protein is CASSVPGTGKGQPQHF.

V usage is TRBV6-1 and J usage is TRBJ1-1; D ambiguous. Germline V lookup: CDR1 MNHNS, CDR2 SASEGT. The CDR3 covers 14 residues. V was cut by 10 bases and J by 2 bases, with 17 bases left in between. CDR3 sequence: CATTWGVDNTEAFF. The CDR3 region has the DNA TGTGCCACAACGTGGGGAGTAGATAACACTGAAGCTTTCTTT.

This chain joins TRBV4-1 and TRBJ2-5; D ambiguous. CDR1 is MGHRA and CDR2 is YSYEKL in the germline V gene. The CDR3 consists of 15 residues. V was pared by 1 base and J by 0 bases, with 9 bases between. The CDR3, as DNA: TGCGCCAGCAGCCAAGGTCCGTTGTACCAAGAGACCCAGTACTTC. This gives the protein CASSQGPLYQETQYF.

This chain joins TRBV7-3 and TRBJ2-2, with 9 bases lining up with TRBD1. The V segment lost 6 bases and the J segment 6 bases; nucleotides outside the gene matches: 8. CDR1 is SGHTA, CDR2 FQGTGA, per germline. CDR3 size: 15 residues. The CDR3 is CASSRGQGFPGELFF. The CDR3, as DNA: TGTGCCAGCAGTCGGGGACAGGGTTTCCCCGGGGAGCTGTTTTTT.